The following is a T cell receptor (beta chain) sequence with its context. As yet, its antigen is unknown. This sample was included in a study of CD8 T cells in ankylosing spondylitis. Whole-study findings and limits: Matched synovial fluid from ankylosing spondylitis patients was reported to be enriched for disease-linked clones. Certain motif variants had earlier been reported in reactive arthritis synovial fluid and blood. Peripheral blood samples showed relatively rare disease-linked clones, and these clones were CD8+.

TCRdb re-called the 5' RACE reads with MiXCR, one entry per CDR3 protein. The sample holds about 130,000 distinct CDR3 sequences, around 15% seen once. The TCR comes from a female donor with ankylosing spondylitis or in good health (not recorded which). Material: blood, either unsorted or a sorted T cell fraction (not recorded which).

The CDR3, as DNA: TGTGCCAGCAGTTTTCAGCGGGGGGGCACAGATACGCAGTATTTT. Translated: CASSFQRGGTDTQYF. V gene TRBV27 combines with J gene TRBJ2-3; 9 bases line up with TRBD2. V dropped 3 bases and J dropped 1; count of bases not matched to a gene: 2. The CDR3 totals 15 residues. The germline V gene encodes CDR1 MNHEY and CDR2 SMNVEV (reference sequence).